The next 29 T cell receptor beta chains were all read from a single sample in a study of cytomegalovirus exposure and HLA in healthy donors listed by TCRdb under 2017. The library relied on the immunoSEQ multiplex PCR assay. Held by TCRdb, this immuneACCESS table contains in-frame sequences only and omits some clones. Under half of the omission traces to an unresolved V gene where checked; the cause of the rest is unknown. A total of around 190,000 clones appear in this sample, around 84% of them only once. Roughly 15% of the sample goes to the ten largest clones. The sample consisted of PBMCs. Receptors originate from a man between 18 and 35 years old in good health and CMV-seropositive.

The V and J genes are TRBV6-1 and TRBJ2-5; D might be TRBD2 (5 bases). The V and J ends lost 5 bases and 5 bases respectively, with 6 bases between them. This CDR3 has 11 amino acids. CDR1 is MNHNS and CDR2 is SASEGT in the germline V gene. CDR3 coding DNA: TGTGCCAGCAGTTCGGGGGAGACCCAGTACTTC. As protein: CASSSGETQYF.

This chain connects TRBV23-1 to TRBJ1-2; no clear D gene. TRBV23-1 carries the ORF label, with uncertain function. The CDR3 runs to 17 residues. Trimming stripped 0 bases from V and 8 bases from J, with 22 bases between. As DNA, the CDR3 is TGCGCCAGCAGTCAATCGATTATAAGACATCGGTACCGAGGCTACACCTTC. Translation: CASSQSIIRHRYRGYTF.

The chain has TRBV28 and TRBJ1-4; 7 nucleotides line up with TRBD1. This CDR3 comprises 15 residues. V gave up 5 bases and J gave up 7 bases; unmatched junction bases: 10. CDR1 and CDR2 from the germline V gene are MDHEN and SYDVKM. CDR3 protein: CASSPRDSPSEKLFF. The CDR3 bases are TGTGCCAGCAGTCCTAGGGACAGCCCCTCTGAAAAACTGTTTTTT.

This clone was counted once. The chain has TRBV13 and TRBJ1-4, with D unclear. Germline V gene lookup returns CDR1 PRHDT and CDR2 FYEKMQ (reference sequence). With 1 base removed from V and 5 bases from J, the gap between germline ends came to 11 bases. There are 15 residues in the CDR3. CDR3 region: CASSLVCGKNEKLFF. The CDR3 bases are TGTGCCAGCAGCTTAGTTTGCGGGAAGAATGAAAAACTGTTTTTT.

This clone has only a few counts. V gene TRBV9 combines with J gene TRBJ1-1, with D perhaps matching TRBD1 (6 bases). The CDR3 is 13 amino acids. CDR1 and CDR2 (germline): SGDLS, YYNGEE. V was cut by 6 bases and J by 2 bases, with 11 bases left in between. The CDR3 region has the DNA TGTGCCAGCACCTCAGGGGTAAACACTGAAGCTTTCTTT. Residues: CASTSGVNTEAFF.

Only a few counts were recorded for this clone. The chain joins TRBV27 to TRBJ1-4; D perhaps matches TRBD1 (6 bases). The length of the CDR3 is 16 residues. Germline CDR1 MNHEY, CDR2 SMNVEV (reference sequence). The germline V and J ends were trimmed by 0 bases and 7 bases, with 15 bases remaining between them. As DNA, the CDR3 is TGTGCCAGCAGTTTATCGTTCGGGGGGGCGGGTGAAAAACTGTTTTTT. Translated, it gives CASSLSFGGAGEKLFF.

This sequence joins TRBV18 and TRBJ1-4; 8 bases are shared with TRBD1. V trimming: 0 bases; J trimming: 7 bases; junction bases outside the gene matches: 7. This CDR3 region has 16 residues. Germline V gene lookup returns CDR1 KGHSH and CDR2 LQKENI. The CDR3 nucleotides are TGTGCCAGCTCACCACCGAGACAGGGGAGCATTGAAAAACTGTTTTTT. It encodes CASSPPRQGSIEKLFF.

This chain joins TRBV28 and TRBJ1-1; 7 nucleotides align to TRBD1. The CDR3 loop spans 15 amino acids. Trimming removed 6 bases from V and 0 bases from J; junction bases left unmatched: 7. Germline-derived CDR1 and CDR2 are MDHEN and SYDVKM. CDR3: CASRPPGQLNTEAFF. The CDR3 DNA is TGTGCCAGCAGACCCCCGGGACAGCTGAACACTGAAGCTTTCTTT.

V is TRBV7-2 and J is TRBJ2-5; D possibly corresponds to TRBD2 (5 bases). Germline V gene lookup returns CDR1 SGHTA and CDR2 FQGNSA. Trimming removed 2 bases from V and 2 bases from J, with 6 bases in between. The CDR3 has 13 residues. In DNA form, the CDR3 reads TGTGCCAGCAGCTTACCGGGGCAAGAGACCCAGTACTTC. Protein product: CASSLPGQETQYF.

The chain's CDR3 is CASLPSGGSRNQPQHF. In DNA form, the CDR3 reads TGTGCCAGTCTCCCCTCGGGAGGGAGTCGCAATCAGCCCCAGCATTTT. The chain has TRBV19 and TRBJ1-5; no firm D call. Deletions cut 8 bases from V and 2 bases from J, with 19 bases between. The CDR3 covers 16 residues. Germline assignment: CDR1 LNHDA and CDR2 SQIVND (reference sequence).

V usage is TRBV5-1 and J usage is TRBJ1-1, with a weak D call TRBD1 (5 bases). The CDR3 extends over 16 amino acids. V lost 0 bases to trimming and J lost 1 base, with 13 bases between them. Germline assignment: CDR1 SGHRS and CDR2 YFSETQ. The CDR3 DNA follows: TGCGCCAGCAGCTTGGCCGGGAGGACACAGAACACTGAAGCTTTCTTT. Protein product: CASSLAGRTQNTEAFF.

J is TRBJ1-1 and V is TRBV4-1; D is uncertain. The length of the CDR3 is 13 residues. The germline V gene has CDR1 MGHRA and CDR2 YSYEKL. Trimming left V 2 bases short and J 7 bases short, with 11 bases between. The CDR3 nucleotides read TGCGCCAGCAGCCAATATCATCGGGGTGAAGCTTTCTTT. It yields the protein CASSQYHRGEAFF.

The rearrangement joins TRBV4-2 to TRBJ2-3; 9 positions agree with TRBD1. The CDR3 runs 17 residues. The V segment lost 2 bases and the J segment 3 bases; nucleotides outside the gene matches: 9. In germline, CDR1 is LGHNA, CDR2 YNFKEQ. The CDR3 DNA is TGTGCCAGCAGCCAACCCACAGGGGGCGCAGGGACAGATACGCAGTATTTT. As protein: CASSQPTGGAGTDTQYF.

The CDR3 protein is CAWGPRRGVYTQYF. The CDR3 DNA sequence: TGTGCCTGGGGCCCCAGGCGGGGGGTATATACGCAGTATTTT. The rearrangement uses TRBV30 and TRBJ2-3, with 8 bases identical to TRBD2. The CDR3 sequence is 14 residues long. With V trimmed by 5 bases and J by 7 bases, 11 bases remained unmatched. Germline CDR1 GTSNPN, CDR2 SVGIG (reference sequence).

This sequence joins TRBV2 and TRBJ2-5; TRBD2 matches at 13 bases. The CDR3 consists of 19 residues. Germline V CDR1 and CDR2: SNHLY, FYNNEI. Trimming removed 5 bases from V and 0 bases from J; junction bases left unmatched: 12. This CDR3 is CASSLTAVTSGGDQETQYF. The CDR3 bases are TGTGCCAGCAGTTTAACTGCAGTAACTAGCGGGGGGGACCAAGAGACCCAGTACTTC.

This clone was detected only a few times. The CDR3 DNA follows: TGTGCCAGCATGCACTTTCGTACTAGCACAGATACGCAGTATTTT. It yields the protein CASMHFRTSTDTQYF. The chain has TRBV5-5 and TRBJ2-3; D gene unclear. Per germline, CDR1 SGHKS and CDR2 YYEKEE (reference sequence). The CDR3 contains 15 residues. The V end was cut by 6 bases, the J end by 0 bases, with 14 bases between.

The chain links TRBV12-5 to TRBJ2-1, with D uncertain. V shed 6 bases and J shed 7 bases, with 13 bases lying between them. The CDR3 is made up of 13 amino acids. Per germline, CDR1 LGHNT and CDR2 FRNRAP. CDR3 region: CASGSSAGNEQFF. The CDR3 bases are TGTGCTAGTGGATCATCAGCCGGGAATGAGCAGTTCTTC.

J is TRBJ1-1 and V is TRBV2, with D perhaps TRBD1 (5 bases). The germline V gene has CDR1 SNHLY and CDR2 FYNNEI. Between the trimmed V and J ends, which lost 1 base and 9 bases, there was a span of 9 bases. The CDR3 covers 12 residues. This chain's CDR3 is CASSEDGGKAFF. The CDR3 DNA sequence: TGTGCCAGCAGTGAAGATGGGGGGAAAGCTTTCTTT. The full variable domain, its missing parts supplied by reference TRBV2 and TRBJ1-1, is EPEVTQTPSHQVTQMGQEVILRCVPISNHLYFYWYRQILGQKVEFLVSFYNNEISEKSEIFDDQFSVERPDGSNFTLKIRSTKLEDSAMYFCASSEDGGKAFFGQGTRLTVV.

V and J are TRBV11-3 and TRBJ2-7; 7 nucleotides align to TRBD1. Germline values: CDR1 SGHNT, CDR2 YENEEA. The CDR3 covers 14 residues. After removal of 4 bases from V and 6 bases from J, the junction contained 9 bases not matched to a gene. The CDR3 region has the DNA TGTGCCAGCAGCTCAGGCGGTACAGGGGTCGAGCAGTACTTC. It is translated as CASSSGGTGVEQYF.

Here the CDR3 reads CASSEATPIRQPQHF. CDR3 sequence (DNA): TGTGCCAGCAGTGAAGCGACACCTATAAGACAGCCCCAGCATTTT. V usage is TRBV2 and J usage is TRBJ1-5; D gene unclear. Germline CDR1 SNHLY, CDR2 FYNNEI. The CDR3 is made up of 15 amino acids. Trimming took off 0 bases at V and 7 bases at J, with 13 bases between the two ends.

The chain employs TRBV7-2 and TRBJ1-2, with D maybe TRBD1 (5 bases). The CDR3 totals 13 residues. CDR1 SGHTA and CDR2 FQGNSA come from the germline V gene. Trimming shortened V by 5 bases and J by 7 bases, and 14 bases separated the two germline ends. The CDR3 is CASSHPNGGGYTF. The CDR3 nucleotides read TGTGCCAGCAGCCACCCGAACGGGGGTGGCTACACCTTC.

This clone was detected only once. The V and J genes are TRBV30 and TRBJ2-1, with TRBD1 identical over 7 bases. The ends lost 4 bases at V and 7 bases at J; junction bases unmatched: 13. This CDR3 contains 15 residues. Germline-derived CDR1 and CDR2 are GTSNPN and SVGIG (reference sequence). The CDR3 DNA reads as TGTGCCTGGATTTCTATCAGGGGGAGTAGTAATGAGCAGTTCTTC. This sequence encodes CAWISIRGSSNEQFF.

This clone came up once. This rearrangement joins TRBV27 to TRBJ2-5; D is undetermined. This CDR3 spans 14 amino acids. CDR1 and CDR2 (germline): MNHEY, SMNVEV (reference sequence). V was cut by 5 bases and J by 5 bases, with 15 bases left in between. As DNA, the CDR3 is TGTGCCAGCAGTCCGTGGCCCATCCCGGAGACCCAGTACTTC. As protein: CASSPWPIPETQYF.

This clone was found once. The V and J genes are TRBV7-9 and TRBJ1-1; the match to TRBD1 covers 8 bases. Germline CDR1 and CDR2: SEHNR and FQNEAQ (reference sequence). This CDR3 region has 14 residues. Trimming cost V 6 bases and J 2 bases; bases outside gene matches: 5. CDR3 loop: CASRKGTGNTEAFF. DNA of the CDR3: TGTGCCAGCAGGAAAGGGACAGGTAACACTGAAGCTTTCTTT.

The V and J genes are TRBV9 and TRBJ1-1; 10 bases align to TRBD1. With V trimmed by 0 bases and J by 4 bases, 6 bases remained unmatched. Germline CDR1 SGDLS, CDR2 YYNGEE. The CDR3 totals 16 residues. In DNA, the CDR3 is TGTGCCAGCAGCGTAGGAGCGACAGGGGGCGTCACTGAAGCTTTCTTT. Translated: CASSVGATGGVTEAFF.

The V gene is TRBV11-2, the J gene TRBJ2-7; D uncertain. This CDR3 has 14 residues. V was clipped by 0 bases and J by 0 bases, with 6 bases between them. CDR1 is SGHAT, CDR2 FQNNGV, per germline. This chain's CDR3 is CASSLEAFSYEQYF. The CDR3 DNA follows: TGTGCCAGCAGCTTAGAAGCGTTCTCCTACGAGCAGTACTTC.

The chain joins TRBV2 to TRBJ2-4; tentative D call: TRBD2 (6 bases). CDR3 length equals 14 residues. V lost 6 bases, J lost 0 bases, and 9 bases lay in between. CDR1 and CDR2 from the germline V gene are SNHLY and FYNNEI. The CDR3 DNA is TGTGCCAGCAGCGGGGGTGTAGCCAAAAACATTCAGTACTTC. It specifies CASSGGVAKNIQYF.

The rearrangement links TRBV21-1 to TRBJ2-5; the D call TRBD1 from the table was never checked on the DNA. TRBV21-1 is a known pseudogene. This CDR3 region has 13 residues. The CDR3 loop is CASRKGTKETQYF. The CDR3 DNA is TGTGCCAGCAGAAAAGGGACAAAAGAGACCCAGTACTTC.

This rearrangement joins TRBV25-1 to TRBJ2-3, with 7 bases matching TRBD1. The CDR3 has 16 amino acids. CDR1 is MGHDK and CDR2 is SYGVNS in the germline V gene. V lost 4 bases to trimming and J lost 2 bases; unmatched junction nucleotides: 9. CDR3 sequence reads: CASSAADRKSTDTQYF. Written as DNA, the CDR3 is TGTGCCAGCAGTGCCGCGGACAGGAAGTCCACAGATACGCAGTATTTT.